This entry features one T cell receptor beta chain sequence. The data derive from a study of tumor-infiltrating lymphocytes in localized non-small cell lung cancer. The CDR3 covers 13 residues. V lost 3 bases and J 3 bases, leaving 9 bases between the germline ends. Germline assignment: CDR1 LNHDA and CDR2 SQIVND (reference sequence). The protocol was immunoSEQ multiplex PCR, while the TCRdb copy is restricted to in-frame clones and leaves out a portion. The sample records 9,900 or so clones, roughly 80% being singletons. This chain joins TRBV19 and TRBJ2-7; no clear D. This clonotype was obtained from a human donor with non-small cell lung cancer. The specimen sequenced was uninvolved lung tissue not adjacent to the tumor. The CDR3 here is CASSIMTGYEQYF. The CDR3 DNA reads TGTGCCAGTAGTATCATGACGGGCTACGAGCAGTACTTC.